A single sample is the source of the 7 T cell receptor beta chains below, sequenced in a study of Tregs in tolerant kidney transplant recipients. The nonmyeloablative bone marrow transplants came from related graft donors, with transient mixed chimerism. TCRdb keeps only in-frame clones here, not all; method: immunoSEQ multiplex PCR. Of about 21,000 clones in the sample, roughly 80% are singletons; the top ten hold about 25%. Sequencing used CD8+ T cells from blood (PBMCs), obtained 6 months after the transplant. These TCRs come from a human patient who received a combined kidney and bone marrow transplant. The graft donor may have given rise to some T cells.

This chain uses TRBV4-2 with TRBJ2-6; D is possibly TRBD1 (6 bases). The CDR3 covers 17 residues. Looked up from germline, CDR1 is LGHNA and CDR2 is YNFKEQ. V lost 0 bases, J lost 0 bases, and 9 bases lay in between. This chain's CDR3 is CASSQDPDSSGANVLTF. The CDR3 region has the DNA TGTGCCAGCAGCCAAGATCCGGACAGCTCTGGGGCCAACGTCCTGACTTTC.

This chain links TRBV5-4 with TRBJ1-2, with TRBD1 matching over 8 bases. This CDR3 region has 16 residues. Germline lookup yields CDR1 SGHNT and CDR2 YYREEE (reference sequence). J was trimmed by 2 bases and V by 2 bases; bases with no gene match: 8. The CDR3 is CASSFPPGGQNYGYTF. CDR3 DNA sequence: TGTGCCAGCAGCTTCCCACCAGGGGGCCAGAACTATGGCTACACCTTC.

This clone is medium-sized in the sample. V and J are TRBV21-1 and TRBJ2-7; TRBD2 reflects the table's D call only, with no check against the DNA. TRBV21-1 is listed as a pseudogene. The CDR3 has 15 amino acids. CDR3 bases: TGTGCCAGCAGCAACGGTAGCGGGTCCTCCTACGAGCAGTACTTC. As protein: CASSNGSGSSYEQYF.

The chain is built from TRBV11-2 and TRBJ1-1; 9 bases match TRBD1. CDR1 and CDR2 from the germline V gene are SGHAT and FQNNGV. The CDR3 totals 19 residues. After removal of 2 bases from V and 1 base from J, the junction contained 14 bases not matched to a gene. The DNA for the CDR3 is TGTGCCAGCAGCTTAAATTACTTCGGGACAGGGCCTCGGAACACTGAAGCTTTCTTT. Translation: CASSLNYFGTGPRNTEAFF.

This clone came up once. Other DNA sequences in this sample translate to the same CDR3. This chain uses TRBV9 with TRBJ1-6; D remains ambiguous. Trimming removed 0 bases at V and 13 bases at J, with 17 bases between. Germline V CDR1 and CDR2: SGDLS, YYNGEE. The CDR3 totals 15 residues. CDR3 sequence: CASSVDDGWVSPLHF. For the CDR3, the DNA is TGTGCCAGCAGCGTAGATGACGGGTGGGTTTCCCCCCTCCACTTT.

This chain joins TRBV9 and TRBJ1-2; 7 positions match TRBD1. V dropped 1 base and J dropped 6; count of bases not matched to a gene: 6. Per the germline V gene, CDR1 is SGDLS and CDR2 is YYNGEE. CDR3 length: 14 amino acids. Here the CDR3 DNA reads TGTGCCAGCAGCGTAACAGGGGAAGGGGATGGCTACACCTTC. Translation: CASSVTGEGDGYTF. Looking up the rest from reference TRBV9 and TRBJ1-2 gives the full variable domain: DSGVTQTPKHLITATGQRVTLRCSPRSGDLSVYWYQQSLDQGLQFLIQYYNGEERAKGNILERFSAQQFPDLHSELNLSSLELGDSALYFCASSVTGEGDGYTFGSGTRLTVV.

This clone was seen a few times. For the CDR3, the DNA is TGTGCCAGCAGTGGGGGACTAGCGGGGGACAATGAGCAGTTCTTC. Translated: CASSGGLAGDNEQFF. This chain connects TRBV6-4 to TRBJ2-1, with 14 bases lining up with TRBD2. Germline values: CDR1 MRHNA, CDR2 SNTAGT. The CDR3 is 15 amino acids. Trimming removed 4 bases from V and 5 bases from J; junction bases left unmatched: 1.